Following are 5 T cell receptor beta chains from one sample sequenced in a study of regulatory T cells in long-lasting Graves disease. Stated time point: newly diagnosed GD, antithyroid drugs for less than 3 months. PBMCs were the source of the RNA used for TCR sequencing. Building the TCR beta libraries relied on iRepertoire HTBI primers, and CDR3 regions underwent Arm-PCR. Via MiXCR, TCRdb re-called the multiplex PCR reads, giving one row per CDR3 protein. The sample holds 400,000 to 500,000 distinct CDR3 sequences, less than 15% seen once. The same data also contributed to another study, on T cells in Graves' hyperthyroidism and ophthalmopathy.

Specimen: peripheral blood mononuclear cells (PBMCs), collected at new diagnosis, from a patient treated with antithyroid drugs. The receptors come from a woman aged 45-60 years with Graves disease.

This clonotype was observed at least ten times. The chain couples TRBV3-1 to TRBJ1-5; no clear D. The V and J ends lost 1 base and 4 bases respectively, with 11 bases between them. Germline assignment: CDR1 LGHDT and CDR2 YNNKEL (reference sequence). This CDR3 has 15 residues. Here the CDR3 DNA reads TGTGCCAGCAGCCAAGTATTGGGAGGGAATCAGCCCCAGCATTTT. Translating gives CASSQVLGGNQPQHF.

The rearrangement links TRBV19 to TRBJ2-7; TRBD2 matches 8 bases. Germline V lookup: CDR1 LNHDA, CDR2 SQIVND (reference sequence). V lost 1 base, J lost 4 bases, and 6 bases stayed unmatched. The CDR3 has 15 amino acids. As DNA, the CDR3 is TGTGCCAGTAGTATAGTAAGCGGGAGCGGTTACGAGCAGTACTTC. Translation gives CASSIVSGSGYEQYF.

This chain links TRBV20-1 with TRBJ2-4; TRBD1 or TRBD2 may be the D gene (6 bases each). Germline V gives CDR1 DFQATT, CDR2 SNEGSKA (reference sequence). The CDR3 has 19 residues. Deletions cut 3 bases from V and 1 base from J, with 25 bases between. CDR3 loop: CSASVGNTNLGGAKNIQYF. The CDR3, as DNA: TGCAGTGCTAGTGTCGGCAACACTAACTTAGGGGGGGCCAAAAACATTCAGTACTTC.

There are a few counts of this clonotype. V and J are TRBV18 and TRBJ2-2; D is undetermined. Germline-derived CDR1 and CDR2 are KGHSH and LQKENI. Between the trimmed V and J ends, which lost 5 bases and 1 base, there was a span of 5 bases. The CDR3 has 13 residues. CDR3 region: CASSKGNTGELFF. CDR3 in DNA: TGTGCCAGCTCAAAAGGGAACACCGGGGAGCTGTTTTTT. Supplemented by reference TRBV18 and TRBJ2-2, the full variable domain reads NAGVMQNPRHLVRRRGQEARLRCSPMKGHSHVYWYRQLPEEGLKFMVYLQKENIIDESGMPKERFSAEFPKEGPSILRIQQVVRGDSAAYFCASSKGNTGELFFGEGSRLTVL.

This clonotype has a handful of counts. The chain combines TRBV19 with TRBJ2-3; a possible D gene is TRBD2 (6 bases). Trimming cost V 0 bases and J 4 bases, with 11 bases left between them. This CDR3 comprises 15 residues. CDR1 is LNHDA, CDR2 SQIVND, per germline (reference sequence). This CDR3 reads CASSIESSGADTQYF. The CDR3 DNA reads as TGTGCCAGTAGTATAGAGAGTAGCGGAGCAGATACGCAGTATTTT.